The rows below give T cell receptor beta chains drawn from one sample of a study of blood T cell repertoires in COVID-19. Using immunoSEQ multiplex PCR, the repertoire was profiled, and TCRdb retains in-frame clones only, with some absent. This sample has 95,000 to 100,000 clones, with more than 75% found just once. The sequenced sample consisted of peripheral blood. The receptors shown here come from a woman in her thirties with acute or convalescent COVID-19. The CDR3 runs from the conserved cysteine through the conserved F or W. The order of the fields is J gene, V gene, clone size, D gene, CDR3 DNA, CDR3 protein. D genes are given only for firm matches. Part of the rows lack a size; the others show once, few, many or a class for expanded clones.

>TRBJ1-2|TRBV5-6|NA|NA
TGTGCCAGCAGCCTGGACAGACCCCTCTATGGCTACACCTTC
CASSLDRPLYGYTF
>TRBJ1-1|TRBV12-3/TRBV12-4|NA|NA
TGTGCCAGCAGAATCGTGAACACTGAAGCTTTCTTT
CASRIVNTEAFF
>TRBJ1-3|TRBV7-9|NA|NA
TGTGCCAGCAGCTCGTACAGGCTTGGAAACACCATATATTTT
CASSSYRLGNTIYF
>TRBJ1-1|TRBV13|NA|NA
TGTGCCAGCAGCTTAGGGGGAGTCATGAACACTGAAGCTTTCTTT
CASSLGGVMNTEAFF
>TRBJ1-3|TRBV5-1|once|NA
TGCGCCAGCAGCTTCAGGGGAGAAGCCTCTGGAAACACCATATATTTT
CASSFRGEASGNTIYF
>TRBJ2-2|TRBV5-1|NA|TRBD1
TGCGCCAGCAGCCCCGGACAGGGGAACACCGGGGAGCTGTTTTTT
CASSPGQGNTGELFF
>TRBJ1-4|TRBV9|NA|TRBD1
TGTGCCAGCAGCGTGGGACCTGGACAGGACTTTGAAAAACTGTTTTTT
CASSVGPGQDFEKLFF
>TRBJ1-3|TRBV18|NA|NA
TGTGCCAGCTCACCCACTCGGGAGCGGGGCTCTGGAAACACCATATATTTT
CASSPTRERGSGNTIYF
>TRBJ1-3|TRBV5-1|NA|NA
TGCGCCAGTAGGGAGTCCTTATTCTCTGGAAACACCATATATTTT
CASRESLFSGNTIYF
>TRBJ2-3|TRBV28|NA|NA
TGTGCCAGCAGTTTTGGTGGTAGGGGCCATCCCCTAGATACGCAGTATTTT
CASSFGGRGHPLDTQYF
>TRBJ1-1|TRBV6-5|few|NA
TGTGCCAGCAGTTACTCGAGTCTATCGGGGGGCACTGAAGCTTTCTTT
CASSYSSLSGGTEAFF
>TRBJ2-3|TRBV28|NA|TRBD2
TGTGCCAGCAGTGTGGCGGGGGGTCCCACAGATACGCAGTATTTT
CASSVAGGPTDTQYF
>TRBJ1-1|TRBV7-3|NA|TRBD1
TGTGCCAGCAGCCCGATGACAGGGAAGGACACTGAAGCTTTCTTT
CASSPMTGKDTEAFF
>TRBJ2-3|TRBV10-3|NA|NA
TGTGCCACCAGGGAAGGGGGCACAGATACGCAGTATTTT
CATREGGTDTQYF
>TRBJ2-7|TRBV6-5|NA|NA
TGTGCCAGCAGTTACTCGAAAGGGACACACTACGAGCAGTACTTC
CASSYSKGTHYEQYF
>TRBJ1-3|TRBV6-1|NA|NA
TGTGCCAGCAGTGGCCAGGGGAGTGTCTCTGGAAACACCATATATTTT
CASSGQGSVSGNTIYF
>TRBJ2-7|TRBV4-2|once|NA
TGTGCCAGCAGCCAATCAGGGGGGACAGAGGGGTACTTC
CASSQSGGTEGYF
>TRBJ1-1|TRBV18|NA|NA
TGTGCCAGCTCCCCCGGGGTGAACACTGAAGCTTTCTTT
CASSPGVNTEAFF
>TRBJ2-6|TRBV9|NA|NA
TGTGCCAGCAGCGTAGCCTCTTTCTCTGGGGCCAACGTCCTGACTTTC
CASSVASFSGANVLTF
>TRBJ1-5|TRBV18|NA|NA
TGTGCCAGCTCACCACCGAGTGTCCCAAATCAGCCCCAGCATTTT
CASSPPSVPNQPQHF
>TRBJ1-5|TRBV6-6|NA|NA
TGTGCCAGCAGTTACGCCCCTGCAGGGTTCAATCAGCCCCAGCATTTT
CASSYAPAGFNQPQHF
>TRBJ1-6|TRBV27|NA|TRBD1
TGTGCCAACCGGGACAGGGGGTTTTGGGCCCTCCACTTT
CANRDRGFWALHF
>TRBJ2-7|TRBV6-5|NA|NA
TGTGCCAGCAGTTACTCGCCGGGATACTCCTACGAGCAGTACTTC
CASSYSPGYSYEQYF
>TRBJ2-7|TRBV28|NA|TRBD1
TGTGCCAGCAGTTTGACAGGGCTGAGTCAGACCGCCCGCTACGAGCAGTACTTC
CASSLTGLSQTARYEQYF
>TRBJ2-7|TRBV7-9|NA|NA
TGTGCCAGCAGCCCATGGGACTTATCCTACGAGCAGTACTTC
CASSPWDLSYEQYF
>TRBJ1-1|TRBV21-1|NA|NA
TGTGCCACCTTTTGGGAGGGGAAGACTGAAGCTTTCTTT
CATFWEGKTEAFF
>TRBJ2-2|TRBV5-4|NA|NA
TGTGCCAGCAGCTTGGGCGGCCGACCAAACACCGGGGAGCTGTTTTTT
CASSLGGRPNTGELFF
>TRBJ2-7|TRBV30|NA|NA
TGTGCCTGGATCCCCCCGGGGGGCGTCAACGAGCAGTACTTC
CAWIPPGGVNEQYF
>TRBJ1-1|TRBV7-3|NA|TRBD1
TGTGCCAGCAGCTTGAAACCAGGGGGCACTGAAGCTTTCTTT
CASSLKPGGTEAFF
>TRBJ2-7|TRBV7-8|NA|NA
TGTGCCAGCAGCAACTTAATAAACTCCTACGAGCAGTACTTC
CASSNLINSYEQYF
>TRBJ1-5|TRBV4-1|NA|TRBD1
TGCGCCAGCAGCCAAGATCCTGGACAGGGAGGTCAGCCCCAGCATTTT
CASSQDPGQGGQPQHF
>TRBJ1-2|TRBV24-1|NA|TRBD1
TGTGCCACCAGCGATCCAGGGACAGGGCCTAACTATGGCTACACCTTC
CATSDPGTGPNYGYTF
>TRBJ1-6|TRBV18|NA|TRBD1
TGTGCCAGCTCACCGGGACAGGGGAATTCACCCCTCCACTTT
CASSPGQGNSPLHF
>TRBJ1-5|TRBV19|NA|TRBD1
TGTGCCAGTAGTCCCTCCGGGACAGGGCAGTATAGCAATCAGCCCCAGCATTTT
CASSPSGTGQYSNQPQHF
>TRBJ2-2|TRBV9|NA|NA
TGTGCCAGCAGCGTAGATGGGGCGACGGCTTTGACCGGGGAGCTGTTTTTT
CASSVDGATALTGELFF
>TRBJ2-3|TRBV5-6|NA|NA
TGTGCCAGCAGCTTGGCGAGGAACACAGATACGCAGTATTTT
CASSLARNTDTQYF
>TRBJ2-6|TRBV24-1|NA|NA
TGTGCCACCAGTCGGGCGGAGGCCGGGGCCAACGTCCTGACTTTC
CATSRAEAGANVLTF
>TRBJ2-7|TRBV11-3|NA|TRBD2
TGTGCCAGCAGCTTAGATGCTAGCGGCAACTCCTACGAGCAGTACTTC
CASSLDASGNSYEQYF
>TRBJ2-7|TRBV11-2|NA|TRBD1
TGTGCCAGCAGCTTATACGGACAGGGTCTTTCGGTCGAGCAGTACTTC
CASSLYGQGLSVEQYF
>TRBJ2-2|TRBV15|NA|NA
TGTGCCACCAGCAGAGATAGGGACTTGGCCACCGGGGAGCTGTTTTTT
CATSRDRDLATGELFF
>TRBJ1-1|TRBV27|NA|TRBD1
TGTGCCAGCAGTTTTTTTAGGAGCGGGACAGGGCTGGGGACTGAAGCTTTCTTT
CASSFFRSGTGLGTEAFF
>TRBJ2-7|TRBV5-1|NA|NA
TGCGCCAGCAGCCCGGGGGCAGGGGGGACCTACGAGCAGTACTTC
CASSPGAGGTYEQYF
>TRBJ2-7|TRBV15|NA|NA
TGTGCCACCAGCATGCTCTCAGGGCACGAGCAGTACTTC
CATSMLSGHEQYF
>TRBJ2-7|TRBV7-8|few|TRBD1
TGTGCCAGCAGCTTAGGGGACAGGGGGTTCTCCTACGAGCAGTACTTC
CASSLGDRGFSYEQYF
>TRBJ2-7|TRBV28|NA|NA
TGTGCCAGCAAAGTATCCCACAGTCCGCAGTACTTC
CASKVSHSPQYF
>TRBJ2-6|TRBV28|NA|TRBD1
TGTGCCAGCAGTCGATTAGGAGGGGACAGGAGCTCTGGGGCCAACGTCCTGACTTTC
CASSRLGGDRSSGANVLTF
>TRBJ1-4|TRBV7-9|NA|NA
TGTGCCAGCAGCCTAAAGGTGGACGGGAGGAATGAAAAACTGTTTTTT
CASSLKVDGRNEKLFF
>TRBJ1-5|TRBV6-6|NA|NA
TGTGCCAGCAGTTACCCCGACAGCCGCAATCAGCCCCAGCATTTT
CASSYPDSRNQPQHF
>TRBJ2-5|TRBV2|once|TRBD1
TGTGCCAGCAGTCCTCAGGGGGCCCAGTACTTC
CASSPQGAQYF
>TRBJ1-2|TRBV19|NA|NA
TGTGCCAGTAGTATCGGAGGGACGGCTTATGGCTACACCTTC
CASSIGGTAYGYTF
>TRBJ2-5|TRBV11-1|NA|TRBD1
TGTGCCAGCAGCTTCAGGGGGGAGACCCAGTACTTC
CASSFRGETQYF
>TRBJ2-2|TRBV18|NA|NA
TGTGCCAGCTCACCATCCATCATGACTCAATCAGCGGCCGGGGAGCTGTTTTTT
CASSPSIMTQSAAGELFF
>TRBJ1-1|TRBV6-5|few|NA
TGTGCCAGCACAGGACAGCAGAACACTGAAGCTTTCTTT
CASTGQQNTEAFF